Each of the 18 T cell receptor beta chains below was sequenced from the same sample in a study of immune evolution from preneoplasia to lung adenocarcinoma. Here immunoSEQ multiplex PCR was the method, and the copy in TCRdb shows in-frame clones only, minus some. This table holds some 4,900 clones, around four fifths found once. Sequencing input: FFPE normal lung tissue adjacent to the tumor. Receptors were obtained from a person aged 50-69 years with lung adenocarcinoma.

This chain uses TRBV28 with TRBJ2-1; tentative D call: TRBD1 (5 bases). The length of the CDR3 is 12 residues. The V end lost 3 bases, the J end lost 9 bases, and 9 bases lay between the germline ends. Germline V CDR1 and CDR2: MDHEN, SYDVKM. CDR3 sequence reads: CASSFSRGEQFF. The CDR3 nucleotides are TGTGCCAGCAGTTTTTCAAGGGGTGAGCAGTTCTTC. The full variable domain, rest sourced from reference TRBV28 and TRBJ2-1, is DVKVTQSSRYLVKRTGEKVFLECVQDMDHENMFWYRQDPGLGLRLIYFSYDVKMKEKGDIPEGYSVSREKKERFSLILESASTNQTSMYLCASSFSRGEQFFGPGTRLTVL.

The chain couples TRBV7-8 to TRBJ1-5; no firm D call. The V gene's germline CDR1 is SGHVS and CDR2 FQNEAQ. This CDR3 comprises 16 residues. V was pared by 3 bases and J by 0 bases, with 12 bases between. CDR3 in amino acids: CASSLWSLNSNQPQHF. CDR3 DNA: TGTGCCAGCAGCTTGTGGAGCCTAAATAGCAATCAGCCCCAGCATTTT.

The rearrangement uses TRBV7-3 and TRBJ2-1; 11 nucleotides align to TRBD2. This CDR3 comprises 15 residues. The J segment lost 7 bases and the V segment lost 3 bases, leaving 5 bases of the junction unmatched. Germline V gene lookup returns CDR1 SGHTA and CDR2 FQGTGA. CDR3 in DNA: TGTGCCAGCAGCTTGGGACTAGCGGCAACTAATGAGCAGTTCTTC. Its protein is CASSLGLAATNEQFF.

The CDR3: CASSLRRGETQYF. Here the CDR3 DNA reads TGTGCCAGCAGCCTCCGAAGGGGGGAGACCCAGTACTTC. This rearrangement joins TRBV27 to TRBJ2-5, with TRBD1 as a possible D gene (6 bases). The V gene lost 6 bases and the J gene lost 5 bases, with 13 bases spanning the gap. CDR3 length: 13 amino acids. Germline V CDR1 and CDR2: MNHEY, SMNVEV (reference sequence).

The CDR3 DNA sequence: TGTGCCAGCACTAAGGACAGGGTGGGTTCAGATACGCAGTATTTT. Protein: CASTKDRVGSDTQYF. The gene calls are TRBV6-1 and TRBJ2-3; 8 positions agree with TRBD1. The CDR3 loop spans 15 amino acids. V was clipped by 7 bases and J by 4 bases; unmatched bases: 10. Germline loops: CDR1 MNHNS, CDR2 SASEGT.

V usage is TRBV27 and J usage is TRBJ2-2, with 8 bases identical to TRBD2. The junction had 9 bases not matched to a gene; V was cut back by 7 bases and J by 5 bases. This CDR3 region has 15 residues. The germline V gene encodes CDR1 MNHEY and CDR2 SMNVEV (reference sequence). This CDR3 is CASTSNGGRTGELFF. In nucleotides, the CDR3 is TGTGCCAGCACCAGTAACGGCGGGAGGACCGGGGAGCTGTTTTTT.

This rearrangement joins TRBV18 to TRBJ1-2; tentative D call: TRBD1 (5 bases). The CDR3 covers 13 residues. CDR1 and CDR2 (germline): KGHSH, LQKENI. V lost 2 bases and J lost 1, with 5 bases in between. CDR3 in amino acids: CASSPDSNYGYTF. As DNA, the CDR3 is TGTGCCAGCTCACCAGACAGTAACTATGGCTACACCTTC.

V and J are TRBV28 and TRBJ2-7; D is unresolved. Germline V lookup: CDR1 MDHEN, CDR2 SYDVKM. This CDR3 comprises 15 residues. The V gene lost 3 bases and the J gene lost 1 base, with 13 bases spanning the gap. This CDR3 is CASSFGEDGSYEQYF. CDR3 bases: TGTGCCAGCAGTTTTGGAGAGGACGGTTCCTACGAGCAGTACTTC.

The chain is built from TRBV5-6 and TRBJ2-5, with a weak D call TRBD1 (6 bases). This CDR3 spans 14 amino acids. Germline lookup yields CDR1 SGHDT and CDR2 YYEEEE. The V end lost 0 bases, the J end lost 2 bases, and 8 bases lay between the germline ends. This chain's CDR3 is CASSLATGQETQYF. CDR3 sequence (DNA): TGTGCCAGCAGCTTGGCCACAGGGCAAGAGACCCAGTACTTC.

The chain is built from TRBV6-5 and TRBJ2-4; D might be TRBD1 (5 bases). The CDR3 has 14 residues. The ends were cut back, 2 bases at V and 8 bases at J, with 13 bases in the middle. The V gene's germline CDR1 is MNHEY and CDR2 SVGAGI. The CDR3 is CASSYDFRGDIQYF. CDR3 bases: TGTGCCAGCAGTTACGATTTTAGGGGCGACATTCAGTACTTC.

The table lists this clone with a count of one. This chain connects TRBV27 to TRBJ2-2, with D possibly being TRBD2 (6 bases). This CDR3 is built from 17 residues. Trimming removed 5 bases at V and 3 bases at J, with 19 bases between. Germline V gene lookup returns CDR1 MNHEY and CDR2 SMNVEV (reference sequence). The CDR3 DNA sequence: TGTGCCAGCAGTCCCGGCTGGGGGGTAGGAGACACCGGGGAGCTGTTTTTT. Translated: CASSPGWGVGDTGELFF.

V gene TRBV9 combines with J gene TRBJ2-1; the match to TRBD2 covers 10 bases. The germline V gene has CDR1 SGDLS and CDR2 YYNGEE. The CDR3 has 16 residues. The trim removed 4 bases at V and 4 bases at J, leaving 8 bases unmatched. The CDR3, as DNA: TGTGCCAGCAGCAAAGGACTAGCGGTTAAGTACAATGAGCAGTTCTTC. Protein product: CASSKGLAVKYNEQFF.

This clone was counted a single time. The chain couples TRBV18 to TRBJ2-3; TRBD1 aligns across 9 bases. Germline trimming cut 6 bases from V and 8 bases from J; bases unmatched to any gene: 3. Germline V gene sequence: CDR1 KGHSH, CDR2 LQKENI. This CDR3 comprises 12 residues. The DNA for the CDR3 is TGTGCCAGCTCTCCGGGACAGGGTACGCAGTATTTT. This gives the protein CASSPGQGTQYF.

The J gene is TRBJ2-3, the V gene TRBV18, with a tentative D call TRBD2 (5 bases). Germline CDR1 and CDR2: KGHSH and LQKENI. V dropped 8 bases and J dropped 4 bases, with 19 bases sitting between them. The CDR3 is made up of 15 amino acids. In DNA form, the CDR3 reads TGTGCCAGCATCCCTAAGGACGGAGGTTCAGATACGCAGTATTTT. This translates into CASIPKDGGSDTQYF.

CDR3 sequence: CASSIRPNSDTQYF. CDR3 nucleotide sequence: TGTGCCAGTAGTATCCGGCCAAATTCTGATACGCAGTATTTT. This chain uses TRBV19 with TRBJ2-3; D call uncertain. Trimming took off 3 bases at V and 6 bases at J, with 13 bases between the two ends. In germline, CDR1 is LNHDA, CDR2 SQIVND (reference sequence). This CDR3 contains 14 residues.

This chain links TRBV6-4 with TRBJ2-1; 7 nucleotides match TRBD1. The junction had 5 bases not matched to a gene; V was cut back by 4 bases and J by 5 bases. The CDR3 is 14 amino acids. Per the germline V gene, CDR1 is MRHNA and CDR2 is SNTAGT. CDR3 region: CASSAGTEDNEQFF. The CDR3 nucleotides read TGTGCCAGCAGTGCCGGGACAGAAGACAATGAGCAGTTCTTC.

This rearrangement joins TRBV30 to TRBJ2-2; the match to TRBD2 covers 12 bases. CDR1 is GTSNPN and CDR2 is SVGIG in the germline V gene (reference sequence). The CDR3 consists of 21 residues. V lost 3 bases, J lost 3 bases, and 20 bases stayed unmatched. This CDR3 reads CAWRGGTGQNLAGGYTGELFF. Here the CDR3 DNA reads TGTGCCTGGAGGGGAGGGACAGGGCAAAATCTAGCGGGAGGGTACACCGGGGAGCTGTTTTTT.

The CDR3 spells CASSPQTSGLGEQYF. The CDR3 DNA follows: TGTGCCAGCAGTCCCCAGACTAGCGGCCTGGGGGAGCAGTACTTC. This rearrangement joins TRBV27 to TRBJ2-7; 9 nucleotides match TRBD2. Per the germline V gene, CDR1 is MNHEY and CDR2 is SMNVEV (reference sequence). The junction had 12 bases not matched to a gene; V was cut back by 5 bases and J by 7 bases. The CDR3 totals 15 residues.